The rows below give T cell receptor beta chains drawn from one sample of a study of blood T cell repertoires in COVID-19. The data were produced by immunoSEQ multiplex PCR, yet TCRdb's version contains in-frame clones alone and is incomplete. The sample has roughly 100,000 clones, 78% seen once; the top ten hold 9.8%. Sample: peripheral blood. These receptors all come from a man aged 60 to 69 with active or convalescent COVID-19. CDR3s include the opening cysteine and the closing phenylalanine or tryptophan.

>TRBJ2-4|TRBV6-2/TRBV6-3
CASSYSKGRGRNLAKNIQYF
>TRBJ2-1|TRBV7-2
CASSSRQGDYNEQFF
>TRBJ2-1|TRBV27
CASSPMPGRFEQFF
>TRBJ1-5|TRBV7-2
CASSSHPAAEPQHF
>TRBJ1-1|TRBV24-1
CATNPKGPGNTEAFF
>TRBJ1-5|TRBV27
CASRGQGGGQPQHF
>TRBJ1-6|TRBV5-1
CASSPQEPYNSPLHF
>TRBJ2-3|TRBV27
CASESTSGRDDTQYF
>TRBJ1-2|TRBV6-5
CASSRGGRDYGYTF
>TRBJ1-2|TRBV20-1
CSASSGNYGYTF
>TRBJ1-1|TRBV30
CAWTRDRGRVGDTEAFF
>TRBJ2-3|TRBV7-3
CASSLWSGSSTDTQYF
>TRBJ1-1|TRBV7-9
CASSQRSSRGRGTEAFF
>TRBJ2-1|TRBV14
CASSPLPGEQFF
>TRBJ1-5|TRBV18
CASSPDRVFVHF
>TRBJ2-5|TRBV27
CASSFLGTGEETQYF
>TRBJ2-1|TRBV7-2
CASSSGIAANEQFF
>TRBJ1-6|TRBV19
CASSIGTYRNSPLHF
>TRBJ2-5|TRBV27
CASSTIRTALEETQYF